This TCR beta chain is from a study of Ad26.COV2.S vaccination and SARS-CoV-2 variants. Overall study findings and caveats: Vaccine recipients posted higher spike-specific TCR breadth than their placebo counterparts.

About this clone: Its cognate antigen is unknown.

V gave up 4 bases and J gave up 1 base; unmatched junction bases: 2. There are 17 residues in the CDR3. CDR1 is KGHSH and CDR2 is LQKENI in the germline V gene. Produced via immunoSEQ multiplex PCR; TCRdb's table is partial and in-frame only. The data contain 350,000 to 500,000 clones, 90% of them singletons. Regarding treatment: some 20 received Ad26.COV2.S at low or high dose, single or two shots; roughly 5 received placebo; per-sample allocation not given. After the first vaccine or placebo injection, samples were drawn on day 63. This person who donated was an adult of 18-55 years in Boston. Vaccination used an Ad26 vector expressing Wuhan-strain SARS-CoV-2 spike.

This TCR derives from a person between 18 and 59 years old who received the Ad26.COV2.S COVID-19 vaccine or a placebo. The chain couples TRBV18 to TRBJ2-1; 15 bases line up with TRBD2. This sample comprised peripheral blood, obtained in a trial of Ad26.COV2.S vaccine versus placebo. The CDR3 loop reads CASSRGLAGGSYNEQFF. CDR3 DNA: TGTGCCAGCTCACGGGGACTAGCGGGAGGATCCTACAATGAGCAGTTCTTC. Using reference TRBV18 and TRBJ2-1 for the parts outside the CDR3, the full variable domain is NAGVMQNPRHLVRRRGQEARLRCSPMKGHSHVYWYRQLPEEGLKFMVYLQKENIIDESGMPKERFSAEFPKEGPSILRIQQVVRGDSAAYFCASSRGLAGGSYNEQFFGPGTRLTVL.